What follows is one TCR beta chain and its context. Its antigen is as yet unknown. The data stem from a study of shared clonotypes between healthy human individuals. Study context: Three CD4 naive, three CD4 memory, two CD8 naive and one CD8 memory plate were used per donor.

Study-wide results and caveats: The authors sampled blood alone, and tissue repertoires likely differ.

Per germline, CDR1 SGHRS and CDR2 YFSETQ. This CDR3 is 12 amino acids long. V was trimmed by 6 bases and J by 6 bases, leaving 12 bases between them. Original processing methods: Filtering differed for immunoSEQ, which gave only junction sequences without quality scores. The repertoire was sequenced with immunoSEQ multiplex PCR; TCRdb's copy has only in-frame clones and lacks some. The V and J calls and the clone size are those of that table, but D and trimming were determined from the DNA. The sample includes over a million clones, over 95% of them seen just once. Sequencing used naive CD4+ T cells sorted from blood. Subset described: CD45RA+ positively selected. This receptor was obtained from a man between 25 and 39 years old in good health. This chain joins TRBV5-1 and TRBJ1-1; D perhaps matches TRBD1 (5 bases). The CDR3 here is CASKGEYPEAFF. For the CDR3, the DNA is TGCGCCAGCAAAGGGGAATACCCTGAAGCTTTCTTT.